The present T cell receptor (beta chain) was sequenced within a study of blood T cell repertoires in COVID-19 (dated by TCRdb to 2018 to 2021). About the full investigation: Collaborator samples came from the United States, Italy and Spain and covered acute and convalescent phases of COVID-19. The material from the prospective study consisted of cDNA or gDNA derived from T cells, B-cell-depleted T cells, or PBMCs. Subjects who had been exposed to COVID-19, were actively infected with it, or had recovered from it provided the deeply sampled blood TCRbeta repertoires that made up the dataset. The repertoires were released in a freely available public database meant as a resource for research on the immune response to SARS-CoV-2. Samples came from the ongoing ImmuneRACE study (first 160 participants) plus 1,254 subjects from 6 global collaborators. The sample metadata nearly always contained a de-identified subject ID, COVID-19 status, age in years and sex. Where HLA class I and class II types were available, the types were taken from metadata supplied by the sample provider, not from assay-based typing.

In the case of this clone: The antigen it binds to is not known. Base qualities are not recorded, but no much larger clone differs from it by a single base.

V is reduced by 1 base and J by 5 bases, leaving a spacing of 6 bases between them. Reading from cysteine to phenylalanine, the CDR3 counts 12 amino acids. This entry keeps only the CDR3 DNA: 36 bases, framed from base 1. The germline V gene provides CDR1 MGHRA and CDR2 YSYEKL. In the prospective study, participants were about 18 to 89 years old, resided in 25 or so geographic areas of the United States, and were enrolled through a virtual design. To assign participants to cohorts, the prospective study relied on clinical history that participants themselves reported in a screening survey and a study questionnaire. Exposed participants were defined as having been in contact with someone with a PCR-confirmed or clinician-diagnosed COVID-19 case within 2 weeks of study entry. Mobile phlebotomists in the prospective study collected whole blood, serum and a nasopharyngeal or oropharyngeal swab from every participant. Participants in the prospective study had the option to provide additional blood draws and questionnaires over an approximately two-month period. Before DNA extraction, prospective study blood samples were shipped either frozen or at room temperature.

TCRbeta CDR3 regions were amplified from genomic DNA by means of the immunoSEQ Assay, a bias-controlled multiplex PCR. The authors' pipeline ran thus. Nucleated cell counts per sample were estimated from amplification of reference gene primers within the assay. Sequence reads were collapsed and filtered to measure the absolute abundance of every unique TCRbeta CDR3 rearrangement. For each sample, productive Simpson clonality was calculated as the square root of Simpson's diversity index over productive rearrangements. The table was pulled from immuneACCESS by TCRdb, which kept in-frame rearrangements only. Such tables lose some clones; where checked, under half of the loss comes from unresolved V genes, and the rest has no known cause. V, J and clone size were drawn from that table, and D and trimming were deduced from the DNA. Within this sample are some 180,000 clones, with 80% to 85% of them counted one time only. The ten largest clones represent under 4% of the sample.

General study outcomes and caveats: Clinical and demographic metadata were provided uncurated, with the amount varying by source and participant.

The chain is made from TRBV4-1 and TRBJ2-7; the D gene is possibly TRBD2, with 5 bases matching. This TCR derives from a woman in her thirties who had been exposed to COVID-19. The sample was PBMCs or T cells enriched from blood (not recorded which). The CDR3 protein is CASSQGGDEQYF. In nucleotides, the sequence is TGCGCCAGCAGCCAAGGGGGAGACGAGCAGTACTTC.